The next 27 T cell receptor beta chains were all read from a single sample in a study of T-cell memory formation after mild COVID-19. TCRdb recomputed calls from the 5' RACE reads with MiXCR, one row per CDR3 protein. The sample lists approximately 290,000 distinct CDR3 sequences; roughly a fifth were seen once. The sequenced sample was PBMCs or a T cell subset sorted from them (not recorded which). The receptors stem from a man between 18 and 35 years old who had mild COVID-19 (a few samples of this study predate the infection). Cell type and time point are not known.

The rearrangement joins TRBV20-1 to TRBJ1-2; no firm D call. Germline V gene sequence: CDR1 DFQATT, CDR2 SNEGSKA (reference sequence). V lost 4 bases to trimming and J lost 2 bases, with 8 bases between them. The length of the CDR3 is 12 residues. DNA of the CDR3: TGCAGTGCTACGGTCCGCAACTATGGCTACACCTTC. Translated: CSATVRNYGYTF.

This clonotype was detected only a few times. This rearrangement joins TRBV27 to TRBJ2-7, with 8 positions matching TRBD1. This CDR3 spans 13 amino acids. Germline values: CDR1 MNHEY, CDR2 SMNVEV (reference sequence). Trimming removed 3 bases from V and 5 bases from J; junction bases left unmatched: 3. CDR3 DNA: TGTGCCAGCAGTTTCCAACAGGGGGACGAGCAGTACTTC. This codes for CASSFQQGDEQYF.

The chain employs TRBV5-1 and TRBJ1-5, with D perhaps TRBD1 (6 bases). The CDR3 runs 15 residues. Trimming cost V 0 bases and J 5 bases, with 12 bases left between them. Germline V gene data show CDR1 as SGHRS and CDR2 as YFSETQ. The CDR3 spells CASSLDGRGDQPQHF. CDR3 bases: TGCGCCAGCAGCTTGGATGGCAGGGGAGATCAGCCCCAGCATTTT. Complete variable domain (other parts from reference TRBV5-1 and TRBJ1-5): KAGVTQTPRYLIKTRGQQVTLSCSPISGHRSVSWYQQTPGQGLQFLFEYFSETQRNKGNFPGRFSGRQFSNSRSEMNVSTLELGDSALYLCASSLDGRGDQPQHFGDGTRLSIL.

The chain has TRBV4-1 and TRBJ1-2, with D uncertain. Trimming removed 4 bases at V and 3 bases at J, with 12 bases between. Germline V CDR1 and CDR2: MGHRA, YSYEKL. The CDR3 spans 14 residues. The chain's CDR3 is CASSPPTEYYGYTF. CDR3 in DNA: TGCGCCAGCAGCCCACCGACGGAGTACTATGGCTACACCTTC.

This clonotype was observed a handful of times. Written as DNA, the CDR3 is TGTGCCAGCAGTGCGACAGGGGGGTACGGCAATCAGCCCCAGCATTTT. This encodes CASSATGGYGNQPQHF. The chain combines TRBV27 with TRBJ1-5, with 9 bases lining up with TRBD1. V shed 5 bases and J 2 bases; nucleotides not matched to a gene: 7. Germline CDR1 and CDR2: MNHEY and SMNVEV (reference sequence). The CDR3 has 16 residues.

The chain carries TRBV6-5 and TRBJ1-5; D perhaps matches TRBD1 (5 bases). This CDR3 has 13 amino acids. Germline V gene sequence: CDR1 MNHEY, CDR2 SVGAGI. Trimming took off 6 bases at V and 5 bases at J, with 11 bases between the two ends. DNA for the CDR3: TGTGCCAGCAGCAGGGACGGATATCAGCCCCAGCATTTT. Its translation is CASSRDGYQPQHF.

This clonotype was seen at least ten times. The V gene is TRBV7-2, the J gene TRBJ2-3; TRBD2 aligns across 8 bases. This CDR3 region has 15 residues. CDR1 and CDR2 from the germline V gene are SGHTA and FQGNSA. J gave up 5 bases and V 2 bases, and 6 bases lay outside the gene matches. The CDR3 nucleotides read TGTGCCAGCAGCTTATTCGGGGGGGCCGGAGATACGCAGTATTTT. This encodes CASSLFGGAGDTQYF.

The V call is TRBV20-1, the J call TRBJ2-3, with D tentatively TRBD1 (6 bases). The CDR3 is 15 amino acids. Germline V gives CDR1 DFQATT, CDR2 SNEGSKA (reference sequence). The ends were cut back, 2 bases at V and 1 base at J, with 13 bases in the middle. The CDR3 nucleotides are TGCAGTGCTAGACCACAGGGTTTTGGCACAGATACGCAGTATTTT. This sequence encodes CSARPQGFGTDTQYF.

This clonotype appeared a few times. CDR3 loop: CASSPGRLLYEQYF. The CDR3 DNA reads TGCGCCAGCAGCCCGGGACGACTCCTCTACGAGCAGTACTTC. V and J are TRBV4-1 and TRBJ2-7, with D possibly called TRBD1 or TRBD2 (5 bases each). This CDR3 comprises 14 residues. Germline V gene sequence: CDR1 MGHRA, CDR2 YSYEKL. Deletions cut 4 bases from V and 3 bases from J, with 13 bases between.

This clonotype was observed a handful of times. The chain employs TRBV27 and TRBJ1-6, with 8 nucleotides matching TRBD1. The germline CDR1 and CDR2 sequences are MNHEY and SMNVEV (reference sequence). The CDR3 sequence is 15 residues long. J lost 9 bases, V lost 5 bases, and 9 bases had no gene match. The CDR3 region has the DNA TGTGCCAGCAGTGGAAGGGTACAGGGGGGTTCACCCCTCCACTTT. Protein: CASSGRVQGGSPLHF.

Only a few counts were recorded for this clonotype. The V gene is TRBV4-1, the J gene TRBJ1-1; D unresolved. This CDR3 has 14 amino acids. Trimming shortened V by 4 bases and J by 7 bases, and 16 bases separated the two germline ends. Germline CDR1 and CDR2: MGHRA and YSYEKL. The CDR3 region is CASSPLMLSGEAFF. The CDR3 coding sequence is TGCGCCAGCAGCCCACTGATGTTGAGTGGTGAAGCTTTCTTT.

This clonotype occurred a few times. The chain couples TRBV3-1 to TRBJ2-1, with 10 bases matching TRBD2. With V trimmed by 5 bases and J by 7 bases, 8 bases remained unmatched. Germline CDR1 is LGHDT and CDR2 is YNNKEL (reference sequence). This CDR3 has 15 residues. This CDR3 reads CASSYSGGAGNEQFF. The CDR3 DNA follows: TGTGCCAGCAGCTACAGCGGGGGGGCCGGTAATGAGCAGTTCTTC.

The chain recombines TRBV15 with TRBJ1-5; D is ambiguous. The V end was cut by 8 bases, the J end by 2 bases, with 13 bases between. The V gene's germline CDR1 is LNHNV and CDR2 YYDKDF (reference sequence). The CDR3 loop spans 14 amino acids. Here the CDR3 reads CATGGDSRNQPQHF. CDR3 DNA: TGTGCCACCGGCGGGGATTCGCGCAATCAGCCCCAGCATTTT.

This clonotype came up a few times. V is TRBV6-2 or TRBV6-3 and J is TRBJ2-7, with 9 bases identical to TRBD1. The V gene's germline CDR1 is MNHEY and CDR2 SVGEGT. V gave up 7 bases and J gave up 7 bases; unmatched junction bases: 23. The CDR3 has 18 residues. The CDR3 DNA follows: TGTGCCAGCACCGCCGGCGAGAAGGTACCGGGACAGGGAAAAGAGCAGTACGTC. Translating it yields CASTAGEKVPGQGKEQYV.

The V and J genes are TRBV2 and TRBJ1-4; 8 nucleotides line up with TRBD1. With V trimmed by 8 bases and J by 5 bases, 7 bases remained unmatched. CDR3 length: 14 residues. Germline lookup yields CDR1 SNHLY and CDR2 FYNNEI. The DNA of the CDR3 is TGTGCCAGCTGCAGGAGACAGGGGAATGAAAAACTGTTTTTT. Translation gives CASCRRQGNEKLFF. The full variable domain, its missing parts supplied by reference TRBV2 and TRBJ1-4, is EPEVTQTPSHQVTQMGQEVILRCVPISNHLYFYWYRQILGQKVEFLVSFYNNEISEKSEIFDDQFSVERPDGSNFTLKIRSTKLEDSAMYFCASCRRQGNEKLFFGSGTQLSVL.

V and J are TRBV18 and TRBJ1-2, with D possibly being TRBD1 (5 bases). Germline CDR1 KGHSH, CDR2 LQKENI. The CDR3 is made up of 12 amino acids. V lost 8 bases to trimming and J lost 6 bases, with 13 bases between them. This CDR3 reads CASDQGSDGYTF. DNA of the CDR3: TGTGCCAGCGACCAGGGAAGCGATGGCTACACCTTC. Combining the CDR3 with reference TRBV18 and TRBJ1-2 gives the whole variable domain NAGVMQNPRHLVRRRGQEARLRCSPMKGHSHVYWYRQLPEEGLKFMVYLQKENIIDESGMPKERFSAEFPKEGPSILRIQQVVRGDSAAYFCASDQGSDGYTFGSGTRLTVV.

This clonotype has at least ten counts. The chain links TRBV5-1 to TRBJ2-5; D remains unclear. The CDR3 runs to 14 residues. Trimming left V 0 bases short and J 3 bases short, with 9 bases between. Germline V gives CDR1 SGHRS, CDR2 YFSETQ. The CDR3 loop reads CASSLAMGEETQYF. CDR3 DNA: TGCGCCAGCAGCTTGGCAATGGGTGAAGAGACCCAGTACTTC.

This clonotype was seen more than once but under ten times. The V call is TRBV6-2 or TRBV6-3, the J call TRBJ2-3; 8 bases match TRBD2. V lost 0 bases and J lost 4; bases outside the gene matches: 6. Germline CDR1 reads MNHEY; CDR2 reads SVGEGT. The CDR3 consists of 16 residues. This chain's CDR3 is CASSYSGTRFADTQYF. CDR3 nucleotide sequence: TGTGCCAGCAGTTACTCCGGGACTAGGTTCGCAGATACGCAGTATTTT.

This clonotype was counted a few times. The chain links TRBV20-1 to TRBJ2-3, with D unresolved. Germline values: CDR1 DFQATT, CDR2 SNEGSKA (reference sequence). CDR3 size: 16 residues. V was cut by 0 bases and J by 0 bases, with 13 bases left in between. The CDR3 sequence is CSARDPNPLSTDTQYF. Written as DNA, the CDR3 is TGCAGTGCTAGAGATCCAAACCCCCTCAGCACAGATACGCAGTATTTT.

In its sample, this clonotype was seen a few times. The chain combines TRBV27 with TRBJ2-7; no firm D call. The CDR3 consists of 13 residues. Trimming shortened V by 3 bases and J by 3 bases, and 9 bases separated the two germline ends. The germline CDR1 and CDR2 sequences are MNHEY and SMNVEV (reference sequence). CDR3 sequence reads: CASSFAMSYEQYF. CDR3 DNA sequence: TGTGCCAGCAGTTTCGCGATGAGCTACGAGCAGTACTTC.

This clonotype was seen more than once but under ten times. V usage is TRBV28 and J usage is TRBJ2-3; possibly TRBD2 for D (6 bases). This CDR3 comprises 10 residues. Germline-derived CDR1 and CDR2 are MDHEN and SYDVKM. Trimming left V 11 bases short and J 6 bases short, with 9 bases between. As DNA, the CDR3 is TGTGCCTGGGGGAGGGATACGCAGTATTTT. As protein: CAWGRDTQYF.

The rearrangement joins TRBV7-9 to TRBJ1-2; 9 bases are shared with TRBD1. V lost 1 base, J lost 6 bases, and 6 bases stayed unmatched. Germline V lookup: CDR1 SEHNR, CDR2 FQNEAQ (reference sequence). The CDR3 loop spans 15 amino acids. CDR3 residues: CASSLVGTGKDGYTF. As DNA, the CDR3 is TGTGCCAGCAGCTTAGTCGGGACAGGGAAGGATGGCTACACCTTC.

The V gene is TRBV5-1, the J gene TRBJ2-2, with TRBD2 as a possible D gene (5 bases). The V end was cut by 1 base, the J end by 3 bases, with 13 bases between. Germline CDR1 and CDR2: SGHRS and YFSETQ. This CDR3 contains 16 residues. The CDR3 nucleotides read TGCGCCAGCAGCTTGACCTGGACGAGGGACACCGGGGAGCTGTTTTTT. Protein sequence: CASSLTWTRDTGELFF.

This clonotype was picked up many times. This chain joins TRBV7-9 and TRBJ2-4; D tentatively reads TRBD1 or TRBD2 (7 bases each). Germline-derived CDR1 and CDR2 are SEHNR and FQNEAQ (reference sequence). V was clipped by 4 bases and J by 8 bases, with 21 bases between them. This CDR3 has 16 residues. This CDR3 is CASSSGQGGRVYIQYF. CDR3 bases: TGTGCCAGCAGCTCAGGCCAGGGGGGGCGAGTGTACATTCAGTACTTC.

The rearrangement uses TRBV5-1 and TRBJ2-7; TRBD1 matches at 10 bases. V shed 2 bases and J 3 bases; nucleotides not matched to a gene: 11. This CDR3 has 17 residues. Germline V lookup: CDR1 SGHRS, CDR2 YFSETQ. Here the CDR3 reads CASSFRRGGQGNYEQYF. CDR3 nucleotide sequence: TGCGCCAGCAGCTTTAGGCGAGGGGGACAGGGGAACTACGAGCAGTACTTC. Using reference TRBV5-1 and TRBJ2-7 for the parts outside the CDR3, the full variable domain is KAGVTQTPRYLIKTRGQQVTLSCSPISGHRSVSWYQQTPGQGLQFLFEYFSETQRNKGNFPGRFSGRQFSNSRSEMNVSTLELGDSALYLCASSFRRGGQGNYEQYFGPGTRLTVT.

This clonotype was detected ten times or more. V usage is TRBV7-6 and J usage is TRBJ1-5; no firm D call. The V end lost 5 bases, the J end lost 2 bases, and 10 bases lay between the germline ends. The CDR3 totals 14 residues. Germline CDR1 and CDR2: SGHVS and FNYEAQ. The CDR3 region is CASSPSRGNQPQHF. CDR3 coding DNA: TGTGCCAGCAGCCCATCGAGGGGCAATCAGCCCCAGCATTTT.

This clonotype was seen repeatedly, ten times or more. The rearrangement links TRBV7-2 to TRBJ1-5; D is unclear. V was clipped by 3 bases and J by 6 bases, with 6 bases between them. Looked up from germline, CDR1 is SGHTA and CDR2 is FQGNSA. The CDR3 consists of 12 residues. The DNA for the CDR3 is TGTGCCAGCAGCTTCGGGCCTCAGCCCCAGCATTTT. Protein product: CASSFGPQPQHF. Combining the CDR3 with reference TRBV7-2 and TRBJ1-5 gives the whole variable domain GAGVSQSPSNKVTEKGKDVELRCDPISGHTALYWYRQSLGQGLEFLIYFQGNSAPDKSGLPSDRFSAERTGGSVSTLTIQRTQQEDSAVYLCASSFGPQPQHFGDGTRLSIL.